This T cell receptor beta chain was identified in a study of beta chain features in type 1 diabetes. Overall study: The patient and healthy donor groups were comparable for age, gender and cell yields. Examination of sorted cells across all samples involved about 100,000,000 cells.

Expressed TCRB transcripts were sequenced after all isolated RNA was converted to cDNA. Sequenced by immunoSEQ multiplex PCR; TCRdb stores in-frame clones only, minus some. The sample lists 25,000 to 30,000 clones; about 65% were seen once. Regarding this clone: Its matching antigen is unknown.

Every donor had blood drawn once into heparin, approximately 0.11 L on average. CD45RO/CCR7/CD25/CD127/CD95/CD27 separated CD4+ naive, central memory, regulatory and stem cell-like memory cells by sorting. Study-level findings and limits: Shortening of TCRB CDR3s, moderate but significant, appeared in all four CD4+ subsets of Type 1 diabetes patients.

The CDR3 totals 14 residues. The junction had 2 bases not matched to a gene; V was cut back by 3 bases and J by 2 bases. Looked up from germline, CDR1 is SGHTA and CDR2 is FQGNSA. The V call is TRBV7-2, the J call TRBJ2-3; 7 bases line up with TRBD2. This TCR derives from a woman younger than 45 with type 1 diabetes. Sequencing was carried out using Tregs from blood. CDR3 in amino acids: CASSLSGNTDTQYF. CDR3 DNA sequence: TGTGCCAGCAGCTTGAGCGGGAACACAGATACGCAGTATTTT.